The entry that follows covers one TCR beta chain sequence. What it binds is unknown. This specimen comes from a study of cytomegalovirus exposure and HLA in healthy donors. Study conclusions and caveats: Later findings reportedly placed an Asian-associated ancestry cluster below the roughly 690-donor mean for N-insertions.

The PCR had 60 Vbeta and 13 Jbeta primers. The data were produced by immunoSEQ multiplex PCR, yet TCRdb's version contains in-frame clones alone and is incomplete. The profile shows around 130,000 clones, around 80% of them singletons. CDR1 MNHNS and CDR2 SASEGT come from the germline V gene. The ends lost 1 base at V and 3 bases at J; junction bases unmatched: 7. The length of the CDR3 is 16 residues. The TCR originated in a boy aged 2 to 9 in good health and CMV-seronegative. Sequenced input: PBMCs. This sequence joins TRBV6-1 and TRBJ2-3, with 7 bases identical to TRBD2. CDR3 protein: CASSEDPGGGTDTQYF. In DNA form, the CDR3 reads TGTGCCAGCAGTGAAGACCCGGGAGGAGGGACAGATACGCAGTATTTT.